A selection of T cell receptor beta chains follows, all from one sample in a study of cytomegalovirus exposure and HLA in healthy donors. Clones were read by immunoSEQ multiplex PCR, and TCRdb kept only the in-frame ones, dropping some. The sample table includes 40,000 to 60,000 clones. The sample consisted of PBMCs. The receptor set was obtained from a female donor in good health and CMV-seronegative. Both conserved end residues are part of each CDR3.

v_gene: TRBV28
j_gene: TRBJ1-2
CDR3aa: CASGLGTGAYNYGYTF

v_gene: TRBV9
j_gene: TRBJ2-1
CDR3aa: CASSVAEAYEQFF

v_gene: TRBV7-9
j_gene: TRBJ2-1
CDR3aa: CASSLSGGGDEQFF

v_gene: TRBV9
j_gene: TRBJ2-2
CDR3aa: CASRWGQAEGTGELFF

v_gene: TRBV30
j_gene: TRBJ1-3
CDR3aa: CAWSEANSGNTIYF

v_gene: TRBV7-9
j_gene: TRBJ1-2
CDR3aa: CASSDPRWEEHYGYTF

v_gene: TRBV14
j_gene: TRBJ1-3
CDR3aa: CASSPLSSLSGNTIYF

v_gene: TRBV30
j_gene: TRBJ1-2
CDR3aa: CAWSMGGYRLGYTF

v_gene: TRBV14
j_gene: TRBJ1-1
CDR3aa: CASSPTGYGTEAFF

v_gene: TRBV15
j_gene: TRBJ1-1
CDR3aa: CATSSSPNTEAFF

v_gene: TRBV6-5
j_gene: TRBJ2-2
CDR3aa: CASRSRQGKLGELFF

v_gene: TRBV29-1
j_gene: TRBJ2-7
CDR3aa: CSTRGQSSYEQYF

v_gene: TRBV4-2
j_gene: TRBJ2-7
CDR3aa: CASSQNPGGATRGEQYF

v_gene: TRBV19
j_gene: TRBJ1-1
CDR3aa: CASRQTGNTEAFF

v_gene: TRBV30
j_gene: TRBJ1-3
CDR3aa: CAWRPNPGSGNTIYF

v_gene: TRBV4-1
j_gene: TRBJ2-1
CDR3aa: CASSSTDYNEQFF

v_gene: TRBV5-5
j_gene: TRBJ2-7
CDR3aa: CASTDLQGYEQYF

v_gene: TRBV10-3
j_gene: TRBJ1-1
CDR3aa: CAISVGARAYTEAFF

v_gene: TRBV6-4
j_gene: TRBJ2-3
CDR3aa: CASSASGGADTQYF

v_gene: TRBV2
j_gene: TRBJ1-1
CDR3aa: CASIMTEDTEAFF

v_gene: TRBV4-3
j_gene: TRBJ2-2
CDR3aa: CASSQLVVGGELFF

v_gene: TRBV18
j_gene: TRBJ1-1
CDR3aa: CASSPMTGQGKTEAFF

v_gene: TRBV18
j_gene: TRBJ2-1
CDR3aa: CASSGTGGRYNEQFF

v_gene: TRBV7-9
j_gene: TRBJ2-7
CDR3aa: CASTTLTVYEQYF

v_gene: TRBV18
j_gene: TRBJ1-5
CDR3aa: CASSPRGGLGLVGNQHQHF

v_gene: TRBV30
j_gene: TRBJ1-1
CDR3aa: CAWKAGVIAEAEAFF

v_gene: TRBV30
j_gene: TRBJ2-7
CDR3aa: CAWGPGQGYEQYF

v_gene: TRBV30
j_gene: NA
CDR3aa: CAWRTGYEQYF

v_gene: TRBV7-9
j_gene: TRBJ2-7
CDR3aa: CASSLGTGGEQYF

v_gene: TRBV9
j_gene: TRBJ2-2
CDR3aa: CASTRQSNTGELFF

v_gene: TRBV7-9
j_gene: TRBJ1-6
CDR3aa: CASSRGDRGGISPLHF

v_gene: TRBV7-9
j_gene: TRBJ1-1
CDR3aa: CASSLMQGRNTEAFF

v_gene: TRBV4-2
j_gene: TRBJ2-3
CDR3aa: CASSQVGRGGRDTQYF

v_gene: TRBV4-3
j_gene: TRBJ2-2
CDR3aa: CASSHIIGGAGTGELFF

v_gene: TRBV30
j_gene: TRBJ1-2
CDR3aa: CAGSVLEARGYGYTF

v_gene: TRBV7-9
j_gene: TRBJ1-1
CDR3aa: CASSTSRDSQNTEAFF

v_gene: TRBV27
j_gene: TRBJ1-2
CDR3aa: CASSPGQGRNYGYTF

v_gene: TRBV30
j_gene: TRBJ2-7
CDR3aa: CAWRNPGGDYEQYF

v_gene: TRBV4-1
j_gene: TRBJ2-7
CDR3aa: CASSLEMGTSNYEQYF

v_gene: TRBV7-9
j_gene: TRBJ1-2
CDR3aa: CASSPSPGQGGGYTF

v_gene: TRBV19
j_gene: TRBJ2-3
CDR3aa: CASSILDTQYF

v_gene: TRBV9
j_gene: TRBJ2-1
CDR3aa: CASSRAGAYNEQFF

v_gene: TRBV29-1
j_gene: TRBJ1-1
CDR3aa: CSATDRVTEAFF

v_gene: TRBV5-1
j_gene: TRBJ2-7
CDR3aa: CASTQQGDSYEQYF

v_gene: TRBV4-1
j_gene: TRBJ2-2
CDR3aa: CASSQDRQGANTGELFF